The source of this T cell receptor beta chain is a study of T cells in Graves' hyperthyroidism and ophthalmopathy. Background on the study: Once the initial diagnosis was made, peripheral blood was obtained before any treatment.

Trimming took 6 bases from V and 3 from J; bases not matched to a gene: 5. The CDR3 is 14 amino acids. Germline CDR1 is MDHEN and CDR2 is SYDVKM. The source material, RNA transcripts, was used to amplify TCR beta CDR3 regions. The HTBI primer set served for first-round RT-PCR of the TCR CDR3. TCRdb re-called the multiplex PCR reads with MiXCR, one entry per CDR3 protein. The table records about 380,000 distinct CDR3 sequences, around 18% of them present only once. This clonotype was recorded at least ten times. Its antigen is not known. Study results and limitations: The authors' 13 V-J model separated ophthalmopathy from stable hyperthyroidism.

Uncontrolled infection, other autoimmune disease, pregnancy or lactation excluded patients. On the basis of clinical symptoms, serum thyroxine and TRAb, thyroid ultrasound and orbital computed tomography, diagnoses were made. Sequencing was performed on blood. The receptor was derived from a man in his late teens or twenties with Graves' ophthalmopathy. The chain has TRBV28 and TRBJ2-7; 10 bases line up with TRBD2. CDR3 sequence reads: CASRKVAGGYEQYF. The CDR3 region has the DNA TGTGCCAGCAGGAAAGTAGCGGGGGGCTACGAGCAGTACTTC.